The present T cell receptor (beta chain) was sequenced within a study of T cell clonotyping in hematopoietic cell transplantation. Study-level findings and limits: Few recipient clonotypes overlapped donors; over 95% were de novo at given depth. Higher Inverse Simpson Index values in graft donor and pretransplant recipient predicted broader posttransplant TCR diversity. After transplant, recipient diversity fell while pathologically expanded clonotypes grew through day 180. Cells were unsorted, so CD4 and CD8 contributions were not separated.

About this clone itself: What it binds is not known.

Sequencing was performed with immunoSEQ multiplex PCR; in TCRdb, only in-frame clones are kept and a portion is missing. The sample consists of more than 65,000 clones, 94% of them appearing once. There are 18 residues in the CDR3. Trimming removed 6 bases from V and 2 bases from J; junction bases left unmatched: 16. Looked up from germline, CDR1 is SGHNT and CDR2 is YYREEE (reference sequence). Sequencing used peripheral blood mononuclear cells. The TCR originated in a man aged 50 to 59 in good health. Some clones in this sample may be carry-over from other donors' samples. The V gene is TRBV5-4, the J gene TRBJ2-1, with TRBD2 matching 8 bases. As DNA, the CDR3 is TGTGCCAGCAAGCGAAGTTTGGCGGGAGGAGGGGCCTACAATGAGCAGTTCTTC. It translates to CASKRSLAGGGAYNEQFF.